The 30 T cell receptor beta chains listed next were all sequenced from one sample in a study of read filtering for tumor transcriptome and immune sequencing. This library used about 360 ng RNA and molecular barcoded adaptors spanning alpha/delta and beta/gamma chains. TCRdb used MiXCR to reprocess the reads, holding one entry per CDR3 protein. The sample has 25,000 to 35,000 distinct CDR3 sequences; around 18% are singletons. Sample: a population of CD138-negative cells sorted from bone marrow. The receptor source for this set is a donor at least 40 years old with multiple myeloma.

This clonotype appeared a single time. CDR3 protein: CASSLVPSGSGETQYF. CDR3 nucleotide sequence: TGCGCCAGCAGCTTGGTGCCTAGCGGGAGTGGTGAGACCCAGTACTTC. The chain carries TRBV5-1 and TRBJ2-5, with 10 nucleotides matching TRBD2. This CDR3 spans 16 amino acids. Germline V gene lookup returns CDR1 SGHRS and CDR2 YFSETQ. The V and J ends lost 0 bases and 5 bases, in that order; junction bases with no gene match: 7.

This clonotype has ten or more counts. The chain combines TRBV20-1 with TRBJ1-1; a weak D match, TRBD1 (5 bases). The germline V gene encodes CDR1 DFQATT and CDR2 SNEGSKA (reference sequence). This CDR3 is 13 amino acids long. V was pared by 0 bases and J by 4 bases, with 9 bases between. CDR3 sequence (DNA): TGCAGTGCTAGAGATAGCGGGGGCACTGAAGCTTTCTTT. Its translation: CSARDSGGTEAFF.

With respect to this clonotype: With a much larger clone just one base away, this may be a read error. The genes are TRBV5-1 and TRBJ2-1, with 9 bases identical to TRBD1. This CDR3 has 15 residues. Germline V gene data show CDR1 as SGHRS and CDR2 as YFSETQ. For the CDR3, the DNA is TGCGCCAGCAGCTTACAGGGGGCCGCCTACAATGGGCAGTTCTTC. Its protein product is CASSLQGAAYNGQFF.

The CDR3 nucleotides read TGTGCCTGGAATCGGGGGGCGCCCGGGGAGCTGTTTTTT. The encoded protein is CAWNRGAPGELFF. The chain combines TRBV30 with TRBJ2-2; D is possibly TRBD2 (7 bases). V gave up 4 bases and J gave up 6 bases, with 12 bases separating them. This CDR3 has 13 amino acids. In germline, CDR1 is GTSNPN, CDR2 SVGIG (reference sequence). Full variable domain (rest looked up from reference TRBV30 and TRBJ2-2): SQTIHQWPATLVQPVGSPLSLECTVEGTSNPNLYWYRQAAGRGLQLLFYSVGIGQISSEVPQNLSASRPQDRQFILSSKKLLLSDSGFYLCAWNRGAPGELFFGEGSRLTVL.

V usage is TRBV20-1 and J usage is TRBJ1-5, with D perhaps matching TRBD1 (6 bases). There are 12 residues in the CDR3. CDR1 is DFQATT and CDR2 is SNEGSKA in the germline V gene (reference sequence). Trimming pared 7 bases from V and 6 bases from J, leaving 13 bases between. CDR3: CSVAGRGQPQHF. The CDR3, as DNA: TGCAGTGTCGCGGGCAGGGGTCAGCCCCAGCATTTT.

This clonotype was observed many times. V is TRBV2 and J is TRBJ1-1; D unclear. The CDR3 sequence is 12 residues long. CDR1 SNHLY and CDR2 FYNNEI come from the germline V gene. Trimming shortened V by 5 bases and J by 6 bases, and 10 bases separated the two germline ends. CDR3 in DNA: TGTGCCAGCAGTTACACCGGCTCTGAAGCTTTCTTT. Protein sequence: CASSYTGSEAFF.

Remarks on this clonotype: A much larger clone differs from this one at a single base, so this may be a read error. The J gene is TRBJ2-3, the V gene TRBV20-1; D is uncertain. V gave up 3 bases and J gave up 4 bases, with 14 bases separating them. CDR3 size: 14 residues. CDR1 and CDR2 from the germline V gene are DFQATT and SNEGSKA (reference sequence). CDR3 in amino acids: CSARKEIAPDTQYF. The CDR3 DNA is TGCAGTGCTAGGAAGGAGATTGCACCAGATACGCAGTATTTT.

This clonotype was recorded at least ten times. The V call is TRBV7-9, the J call TRBJ2-1; 8 bases are shared with TRBD2. The trim removed 5 bases at V and 2 bases at J, leaving 5 bases unmatched. Germline-derived CDR1 and CDR2 are SEHNR and FQNEAQ (reference sequence). The CDR3 extends over 15 amino acids. CDR3 in amino acids: CASSPAGGAYNEQFF. CDR3 DNA sequence: TGTGCCAGCAGCCCGGCGGGGGGCGCCTACAATGAGCAGTTCTTC. Supplemented by reference TRBV7-9 and TRBJ2-1, the full variable domain reads DTGVSQNPRHKITKRGQNVTFRCDPISEHNRLYWYRQTLGQGPEFLTYFQNEAQLEKSRLLSDRFSAERPKGSFSTLEIQRTEQGDSAMYLCASSPAGGAYNEQFFGPGTRLTVL.

This clonotype has ten or more counts. CDR3 nucleotide sequence: TGTGCCAGCAGCCCGACAGTCTACAATGAGCAGTTCTTC. Translation gives CASSPTVYNEQFF. This rearrangement joins TRBV6-2 or TRBV6-3 to TRBJ2-1; D might be TRBD1 (5 bases). The germline CDR1 and CDR2 sequences are MNHEY and SVGEGT. Between the trimmed V and J ends, which lost 6 bases and 3 bases, there was a span of 9 bases. The CDR3 covers 13 residues.

With respect to this clonotype: Just one base apart from a much larger clone, this may be a read error. The genes are TRBV24-1 and TRBJ1-4, with D uncertain. This CDR3 is built from 13 residues. CDR1 is KGHDR, CDR2 SFDVKD, per germline. V lost 4 bases and J lost 13, with 15 bases in between. The CDR3: CATSENTGMGLFF. The CDR3 nucleotides read TGTGCCACCAGTGAAAACACGGGAATGGGACTGTTTTTT.

This clonotype was picked up many times. This chain connects TRBV7-9 to TRBJ1-1; D possibly corresponds to TRBD1 (6 bases). The CDR3 has 15 amino acids. Germline values: CDR1 SEHNR, CDR2 FQNEAQ (reference sequence). V lost 5 bases and J lost 5, with 18 bases in between. Written as DNA, the CDR3 is TGTGCCAGCAGCCTGGTGGGGGGGCCCCCTACTGAAGCTTTCTTT. Its translation: CASSLVGGPPTEAFF.

Many counts were recorded for this clonotype. V is TRBV2 and J is TRBJ1-2; no firm D call. Germline values: CDR1 SNHLY, CDR2 FYNNEI. The CDR3 sequence is 13 residues long. Deletions cut 3 bases from V and 4 bases from J, with 9 bases between. The CDR3 protein is CASSEREAYGYTF. The CDR3 bases are TGTGCCAGCAGTGAGCGGGAAGCCTATGGCTACACCTTC.

This clonotype was seen many times. This sequence joins TRBV7-2 and TRBJ1-5, with D uncertain. Per the germline V gene, CDR1 is SGHTA and CDR2 is FQGNSA. The CDR3 consists of 15 residues. V was shortened by 3 bases and J by 0 bases, with 9 bases between the two germline ends. CDR3 in amino acids: CASSLGRYSNQPQHF. In DNA form, the CDR3 reads TGTGCCAGCAGCTTGGGTCGGTATAGCAATCAGCCCCAGCATTTT.

This clonotype was counted ten times or more. The rearrangement links TRBV9 to TRBJ2-3; a weak D match, TRBD2 (6 bases). Trimming took off 3 bases at V and 2 bases at J, with 19 bases between the two ends. The CDR3 length is 17 residues. CDR1 is SGDLS, CDR2 YYNGEE, per germline. This CDR3 reads CASSAEVGGALTDTQYF. The CDR3 nucleotides read TGTGCCAGCAGCGCCGAGGTAGGCGGGGCTCTCACAGATACGCAGTATTTT.

This clonotype was seen repeatedly, ten times or more. The rearrangement uses TRBV30 and TRBJ1-1; D is possibly TRBD1 (5 bases). From germline, CDR1 is GTSNPN and CDR2 SVGIG (reference sequence). V dropped 3 bases and J dropped 0 bases, with 17 bases sitting between them. This CDR3 region has 16 residues. For the CDR3, the DNA is TGTGCCTGGAGAGGCTCCGGGGCTCCAATGAACACTGAAGCTTTCTTT. As protein: CAWRGSGAPMNTEAFF.

V and J are TRBV6-5 and TRBJ2-4; D is undetermined. The germline V and J ends were trimmed by 6 bases and 3 bases, with 15 bases remaining between them. Germline-derived CDR1 and CDR2 are MNHEY and SVGAGI. CDR3 length equals 15 residues. The CDR3 sequence is CASSRTGPGKNIQYF. CDR3 bases: TGTGCCAGCAGCCGCACCGGCCCGGGCAAAAACATTCAGTACTTC.

This clonotype was found many times. The rearrangement joins TRBV6-5 to TRBJ2-1; 8 positions match TRBD2. Germline trimming cut 5 bases from V and 6 bases from J; bases unmatched to any gene: 6. Germline V CDR1 and CDR2: MNHEY, SVGAGI. The CDR3 has 14 amino acids. The CDR3 loop is CASSQAGDSNEQFF. The CDR3, as DNA: TGTGCCAGCAGTCAAGCGGGAGACTCCAATGAGCAGTTCTTC.

The chain employs TRBV4-1 and TRBJ2-5, with D uncertain. The CDR3 is 13 residues long. Germline CDR1 is MGHRA and CDR2 is YSYEKL. V lost 8 bases, J lost 7 bases, and 17 bases lay in between. DNA of the CDR3: TGCGCCAGCGTCCCTCCGCTGGCTGGGACCCAGTACTTC. It yields the protein CASVPPLAGTQYF.

J is TRBJ2-2 and V is TRBV6-6; 7 bases align to TRBD2. CDR1 is MNHNY and CDR2 is SVGAGI in the germline V gene (reference sequence). V lost 5 bases, J lost 6 bases, and 18 bases stayed unmatched. The CDR3 consists of 18 residues. The CDR3 coding sequence is TGTGCCAGCAGTCGCCCCTGGGCAGGGAGGGAGAGGGCCGGGGAGCTGTTTTTT. Protein: CASSRPWAGRERAGELFF.

A word on this clonotype: One end of the junction is discordant with germline, which a read error may explain. The chain joins TRBV11-2 to TRBJ2-7, with D uncertain. CDR1 is SGHAT and CDR2 is FQNNGV in the germline V gene. The CDR3 contains 14 residues. CDR3 region: CASSLALTRYEQNF. The CDR3 DNA follows: TGTGCCAGCAGCTTAGCCCTAACGCGCTACGAGCAGAACTTC.

This clonotype was seen many times. The V gene is TRBV7-6, the J gene TRBJ1-4, with D tentatively TRBD1 (6 bases). V gave up 5 bases and J gave up 8 bases, with 18 bases separating them. Germline values: CDR1 SGHVS, CDR2 FNYEAQ. The CDR3 spans 15 residues. The CDR3 DNA reads TGTGCCAGCAGCGCACTCACAGGGCCCAGCGAAAAACTGTTTTTT. This encodes CASSALTGPSEKLFF.

By its share, this clonotype is medium-sized (0.01 to 0.1%). The chain links TRBV3-1 to TRBJ1-1; D is ambiguous. V was clipped by 2 bases and J by 8 bases, with 9 bases between them. The CDR3 extends over 12 amino acids. Germline V CDR1 and CDR2: LGHDT, YNNKEL (reference sequence). The CDR3 DNA reads as TGTGCCAGCAGCCAACCCAGCGGGGAAGCTTTCTTT. Translation: CASSQPSGEAFF.

This clonotype occurred many times. The genes are TRBV9 and TRBJ2-7, with a possible D match to TRBD2 (5 bases). The germline CDR1 and CDR2 sequences are SGDLS and YYNGEE. The CDR3 spans 18 residues. Trimming removed 4 bases from V and 0 bases from J, with 23 bases in between. CDR3 nucleotide sequence: TGTGCCAGCAGCCCGAGGGAATGGGCAGCCCCCAGCTCCTACGAGCAGTACTTC. The encoded protein is CASSPREWAAPSSYEQYF.

This clonotype was seen repeatedly, ten times or more. The chain recombines TRBV29-1 with TRBJ1-4, with D unclear. The germline gives CDR1 SQVTM, CDR2 ANQGSEA. CDR3 length: 13 residues. V was trimmed by 4 bases and J by 8 bases, leaving 14 bases between them. CDR3 sequence: CSVGLTGTEKLFF. In DNA form, the CDR3 reads TGCAGCGTTGGGCTCACCGGCACGGAAAAACTGTTTTTT. The full variable domain, rest sourced from reference TRBV29-1 and TRBJ1-4, is SAVISQKPSRDICQRGTSLTIQCQVDSQVTMMFWYRQQPGQSLTLIATANQGSEATYESGFVIDKFPISRPNLTFSTLTVSNMSPEDSSIYLCSVGLTGTEKLFFGSGTQLSVL.

Only a few counts were recorded for this clonotype. Being one base from a much bigger clone, this may be a read error. The chain recombines TRBV12-3 or TRBV12-4 with TRBJ1-1; D is unresolved. CDR3 length equals 12 residues. As DNA, the CDR3 is TGTTCCAGCAGCTGGGAGGTCACTGAAGCTTTCTTT. It yields the protein CSSSWEVTEAFF.

In regard to this clonotype: A much larger clone lies a single base off, so this may be a read error. The chain uses TRBV29-1 and TRBJ2-3; D not resolved. There are 14 residues in the CDR3. Looked up from germline, CDR1 is SQVTM and CDR2 is ANQGSEA. The CDR3 loop is CSAEGSSSTDTQYF. CDR3 sequence (DNA): TGCAGCGCTGAAGGTTCGTCGAGCACAGATACGCAGTATTTT.

This clonotype has at least ten counts. This chain's CDR3 is CASSAQLLAQYF. CDR3 DNA sequence: TGTGCCAGCAGCGCCCAACTATTGGCCCAGTACTTC. The chain has TRBV7-9 and TRBJ2-5; D is unresolved. The CDR3 has 12 amino acids. V lost 5 bases and J 9 bases, leaving 13 bases between the germline ends. CDR1 is SEHNR and CDR2 is FQNEAQ in the germline V gene (reference sequence).

Remarks on this clonotype: A far larger clone is one base from this, pointing to a likely read error. This chain uses TRBV11-1 with TRBJ2-5; TRBD2 matches 9 bases. The CDR3 spans 17 residues. The V gene's germline CDR1 is SGHAT and CDR2 FQDESV (reference sequence). The CDR3: CASSLRAGGGVGEIQYF. The CDR3 DNA reads TGTGCCAGCAGCTTAAGAGCGGGGGGAGGAGTGGGGGAGATCCAGTACTTC.

This clonotype was seen many times. The chain has TRBV20-1 and TRBJ2-5; 9 bases are a match to TRBD2. J lost 5 bases, V lost 4 bases, and 11 bases had no gene match. The CDR3 is 15 amino acids. CDR1 DFQATT and CDR2 SNEGSKA come from the germline V gene (reference sequence). The DNA of the CDR3 is TGCAGTGCTACAATAGCGGGAGTCGGTCGTGAGACCCAGTACTTC. Amino acids: CSATIAGVGRETQYF.

This clonotype has ten or more counts. The V call is TRBV29-1, the J call TRBJ1-1, with D perhaps TRBD1 (6 bases). There are 12 residues in the CDR3. V was trimmed by 7 bases and J by 0 bases, leaving 9 bases between them. The germline gives CDR1 SQVTM, CDR2 ANQGSEA. In nucleotides, the CDR3 is TGCAGCGCCGGGGACATGAACACTGAAGCTTTCTTT. Translating it yields CSAGDMNTEAFF.